This T cell receptor (beta chain) was sequenced during a study of cytomegalovirus exposure and HLA in healthy donors. The study's findings and limits: In an earlier analysis, productive rearrangement rates for most beta V segments clustered near 87% or 30%.

Note on this clone: The antigen is undetermined.

Healthy donors of bone marrow made up the group. The PCR ran on 60 Vbeta and 13 Jbeta primers. Some clones are missing from TCRdb's copy, which holds only in-frame ones; the method was immunoSEQ multiplex PCR. The profile shows approximately 130,000 clones, about 71% of them singletons. This CDR3 is 15 amino acids long. Germline assignment: CDR1 LGHNA and CDR2 YNFKEQ. The V segment lost 0 bases and the J segment 6 bases; nucleotides outside the gene matches: 3. Sequencing was carried out using PBMCs. The V and J genes are TRBV4-2 and TRBJ2-3; 10 bases fit TRBD2. The receptor was isolated from a woman aged 55-75 years in good health and CMV-seropositive. CDR3: CASSQDLLAGDTQYF. As DNA, the CDR3 is TGTGCCAGCAGCCAAGACCTACTAGCGGGGGATACGCAGTATTTT.